A selection of T cell receptor beta chains follows, all from one sample in a study of identifying expanded T cells in peripheral blood. Sequencing was performed with immunoSEQ multiplex PCR; in TCRdb, only in-frame clones are kept and a portion is missing. The sample yields around 100,000 clones, roughly 90% seen once. Sequenced input: blood. The receptors were gathered from a person aged 18 to 75 in good health. Both conserved end residues are part of each CDR3. A D gene is named only where the DNA matches it firmly. The size of a clone is reported for some rows only, either as once, few or many, or as a class for expanded clones.

few	TRBV5-4	TRBJ2-2	TRBD2	TGTGCCAGCAGCTCGGGGGTAGCGGGGAATCCCGGGGAGCTGTTTTTT	CASSSGVAGNPGELFF
NA	TRBV6-1	TRBJ2-3	NA	TGTGCCAGCAGTGGGAGGGGGGGACCAGATACGCAGTATTTT	CASSGRGGPDTQYF
NA	TRBV11-2	TRBJ2-7	NA	TGTGCCAGCAGCCCCTGGGGGCAGTTCCCCTACGAGCAGTACTTC	CASSPWGQFPYEQYF
NA	TRBV6-5	TRBJ1-1	NA	TGTGCCGAGGGTTATGAGATGAACACTGAAGCTTTCTTT	CAEGYEMNTEAFF
NA	TRBV6-5	TRBJ1-1	NA	TGTGCCAGCAGTACGCGTCCCGGGATGAACACTGAAGCTTTCTTT	CASSTRPGMNTEAFF
NA	TRBV5-1	TRBJ2-3	TRBD2	TGCGCCAGCAGCTTGGCCTTTAGCGGGGGCGCTAGCACAGATACGCAGTATTTT	CASSLAFSGGASTDTQYF
NA	TRBV6-5	TRBJ2-4	NA	TGTGCCAGCAGTTACTCGCAAAGCGGGTGGAGCATTCAGTACTTC	CASSYSQSGWSIQYF
NA	TRBV4-1	TRBJ1-2	NA	TGCGCCAGCAGCCATACTTGGTTGCGTCAGGAGTTCTATGGCTACACCTTC	CASSHTWLRQEFYGYTF
NA	TRBV18	TRBJ1-2	NA	TGTGCCAGCTCACCCGGGCAGGGGAATGACTATGGCTACACCTTC	CASSPGQGNDYGYTF
NA	TRBV4-1	TRBJ2-1	TRBD2	TGCGCCAGCAGCCAAGCGACTAGCGGGGGGACCCTGTCCTATGAGCAGTTCTTC	CASSQATSGGTLSYEQFF
NA	TRBV7-9	TRBJ1-1	TRBD1	TGTGCCAGCAGCTTAGGGGACAGGGCTACTTTCTTT	CASSLGDRATFF
NA	TRBV30	TRBJ2-5	NA	TGTGCCTGCCAGCCGGGGGTACCGTACCAAGAGACCCAGTACTTC	CACQPGVPYQETQYF
NA	TRBV5-4	TRBJ2-7	NA	TGTGCCAGCAGCTCCTCCGGGGCCTACGAGCAGTACTTC	CASSSSGAYEQYF
once	TRBV25-1	TRBJ1-5	NA	TGTGCCAGCAGTGAATATATGGGTCAGCCCCAGCATTTT	CASSEYMGQPQHF
once	TRBV5-4	TRBJ1-2	NA	TGTGCCAGCAGCTTGGGGGGCCCTGGCTACACCTTC	CASSLGGPGYTF
NA	TRBV28	TRBJ2-7	NA	TGTGCCAGCACCCGGTTTGGGCGGCAGTACTTC	CASTRFGRQYF
NA	TRBV7-9	TRBJ2-5	NA	TGTGCCAGCAGCTTACTCACGCGGGAGACCCAGTACTTC	CASSLLTRETQYF
NA	TRBV9	TRBJ2-7	NA	TGTGCCAGCAGCGTGGATCCCACAGCTTCCTACGAGCAGTACTTC	CASSVDPTASYEQYF
NA	TRBV5-4	TRBJ2-7	NA	TGTGCCAGCAGTGCCGGCGGGTCAGGGCAGTACTTC	CASSAGGSGQYF
NA	TRBV4-3	TRBJ2-1	TRBD2	TGCGCCAGCAGCCAAGAATTGGGGGGGAACAATGAGCAGTTCTTC	CASSQELGGNNEQFF
few	TRBV4-3	TRBJ1-1	NA	TGCGCCAGCAGCCAAGAGCCGAGGGCGGGTGAAGCTTTCTTT	CASSQEPRAGEAFF
NA	TRBV7-9	TRBJ2-4	TRBD2	TGTGCCAGCAGCCCTCCACCTAGCGGGGGGGTAACCAAAAACATTCAGTACTTC	CASSPPPSGGVTKNIQYF
NA	TRBV11-2	TRBJ1-2	NA	TGTGCCAGCAGCTTAGATCCCTCAACAGGAATAGCCTATGGCTACACCTTC	CASSLDPSTGIAYGYTF
NA	TRBV27	TRBJ1-2	TRBD1	TGTGCCAGCGCTCCAGGGGGGAGGTATGGCTACACCTTC	CASAPGGRYGYTF
few	TRBV21-1	TRBJ2-3	NA	TGTGCCAGCAGCAAAGCAAGTATAACAGGGTTCCCAGATACGCAGTATTTT	CASSKASITGFPDTQYF
NA	TRBV28	TRBJ2-1	TRBD1	TGTGCCAGCAGGACCGGGACAGGGGGCTTATATGAGCAGTTCTTC	CASRTGTGGLYEQFF
NA	TRBV5-1	TRBJ2-3	TRBD2	TGCGCCAGCAGCGCAGGACTAGCGGGAGCGGGGGATACGCAGTATTTT	CASSAGLAGAGDTQYF